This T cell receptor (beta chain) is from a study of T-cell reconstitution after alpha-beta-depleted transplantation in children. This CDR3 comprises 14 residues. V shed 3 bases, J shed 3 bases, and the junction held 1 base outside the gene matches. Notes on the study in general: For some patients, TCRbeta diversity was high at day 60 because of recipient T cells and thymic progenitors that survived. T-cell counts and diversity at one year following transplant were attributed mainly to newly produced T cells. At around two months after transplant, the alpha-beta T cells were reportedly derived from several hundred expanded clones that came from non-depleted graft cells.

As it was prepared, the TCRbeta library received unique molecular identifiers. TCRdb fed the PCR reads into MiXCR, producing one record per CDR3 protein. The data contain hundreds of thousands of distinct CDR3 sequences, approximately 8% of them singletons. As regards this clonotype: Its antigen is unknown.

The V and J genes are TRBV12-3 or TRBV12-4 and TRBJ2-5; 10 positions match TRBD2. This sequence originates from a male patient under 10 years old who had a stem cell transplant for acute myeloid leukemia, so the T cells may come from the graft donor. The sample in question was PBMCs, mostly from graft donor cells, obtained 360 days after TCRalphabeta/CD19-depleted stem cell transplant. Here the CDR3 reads CASSFGLAEETQYF. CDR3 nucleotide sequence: TGTGCCAGCAGTTTCGGACTAGCGGAAGAGACCCAGTACTTC.